This TCR beta chain was observed in a study of follicular helper T cells after annual influenza vaccination (dated by TCRdb to the late 2010s). Looking at the study overall: Blood was collected on days 0, 7 and 28 after each seasonal influenza vaccination. To study recall of cTfh clones, some subjects were followed through successive annual vaccinations in the 2013-2014, 2014-2015 and 2015-2016 seasons. One week after vaccination, a second recruited cohort of more than nine subjects (Table S1) displayed a similar ICOS+CD38+ cTfh response. Six subjects had multi-year samples: four covered two vaccination seasons and two covered three seasons. Samples from 2013-2014 were cryopreserved, whereas samples from about 2015 were processed immediately after collection.

Broad study findings and their caveats: Because only roughly 9.5-20% of the analyzed cells gave productive TCRB sequences, there was no way to sample rare clonotypes. Day 7 ICOS+CD38+ clones were most often found later in ICOS-CD38- cTfh, suggesting that subset may serve as a memory reservoir. Successive annual vaccinations recalled a recurrent oligoclonal ICOS+CD38+ cTfh response that contained tetramer and AIM influenza-specific clonotypes. ICOS+CD38+ cTfh clonality correlated with the frequency of that population, and its change correlated with the change in circulating plasmablast frequency.

Library prep was done by the immunoSEQ multiplex PCR assay. Adaptive Biotechnologies handled the TCRB amplification, library preparation, sequencing and preliminary bioinformatics at Survey level resolution. For TCRB sequencing, genomic DNA from the sorted cTfh populations was amplified by multiplex PCR. The paper's data handling went like this. Clonality was calculated in R as 1 minus normalized Shannon entropy, and the Gini index was computed with the R package ineq. To get the overlap score, the summed counts of shared sequences were divided by the total counts of all sequences in both of the compared samples. The significance of shared clonotypes was tested with Fisher's exact test, assuming a theoretical repertoire of 10^7 TCRB sequences. Imported from immuneACCESS, the table was reduced by TCRdb to in-frame sequences with V and J called. These copies leave out some clones; in studies compared against another copy, an unresolved V gene accounts for under half, and the cause of the remainder is not known. V and J calls and clone size are as listed in that table; D and trimming were resolved from the DNA. This sample lists approximately 30,000 clones; around 80% were detected once. Of the sample, 1% to 1.5% falls within the top ten clones.

In its sample, this clone was seen once. The clone's antigen remains unknown. No base quality information exists; no much larger clone differs at one position. CDR1 is given as SGHNT and CDR2 as YYREEE, both from the germline V gene (reference sequence). Ends trimmed: V by 1 base, J by 5 bases; bases unmatched to a gene: 13. CDR3 length: 17 amino acids, cysteine to phenylalanine. Only CDR3 DNA is held: 51 bases, read in frame from base 1. Explained via the paper, the time point label denotes: 2014-2015 season, pre-vaccination. TCRB sequencing was used to follow sorted CD4 subsets from the blood of adults before and after they were given the seasonal inactivated influenza vaccine (Fluvarix). To be eligible, subjects had to be community-dwelling and could not have received an influenza vaccine during the previous 6 months. Reasons for exclusion included contraindications to influenza vaccine, substance abuse, HIV/AIDS, active malignancy, immunomodulatory medication, and active illness such as respiratory infection. Per time point, between roughly 35 and 110 mL of blood was sampled. Non-naive CD4+CXCR5+PD-1+ cells were defined as circulating Tfh and were sorted into ICOS+CD38+ and ICOS-CD38- fractions. Either Ficoll-Paque PLUS or SepMate separation was used to isolate PBMC. Before DNA was extracted, the cell subsets were sorted from PBMC using a BD FACS Aria.

This TCR was recovered from an adult who received the influenza vaccine. The chain is encoded by TRBV5-4 joined to TRBJ1-1; TRBD1 lines up with 8 middle nucleotides. Sequencing was performed on CXCR5+ CD38- circulating T follicular helper cells from blood, taken on the day of influenza vaccination. The cell subset or site label, read with the paper, signifies: circulating Tfh, non-naive CD4+CXCR5+PD-1+ (ICOS+CD38+ or ICOS-CD38-). The encoded CDR3 is CASSLQGTGALRTEAFF. The DNA is TGTGCCAGCAGCTTGCAAGGGACAGGCGCTCTGCGTACTGAAGCTTTCTTT.